This T cell receptor (beta chain) was observed in a study of shared clonotypes between healthy human individuals. General observations from the study: The researchers took only blood, and tissue repertoires probably look different. Non-shared clonotypes had lower generation probabilities than clonotypes shared by all four sorted-subset donors.

CD45RO negativity and positive selection for CCR7 defined naive CD8 cells, a population that excluded terminally differentiated effector memory CD45RA+ cells. Healthy and HIV-negative, the adult donors had no recent acute infections or vaccinations. Clones were sequenced by immunoSEQ multiplex PCR, and TCRdb holds only the in-frame ones, with some missing. The data contain roughly 2.1 million clones, just over 90% of them singletons. The CDR3 extends over 17 amino acids. V was clipped by 5 bases and J by 1 base; unmatched bases: 12. CDR1 and CDR2 (germline): SEHNR, FQNEAQ (reference sequence). As regards this clone: The target antigen is unknown.

This chain uses TRBV7-9 with TRBJ1-1; 8 nucleotides align to TRBD1. The receptor was derived from a man aged 18 to 35 in good health. Some clones in this sample may be carry-over from other donors' samples. What was sequenced was naive CD8+ T cells from PBMCs. The chain's CDR3 is CASSTGGWSAWNTEAFF. Here the CDR3 DNA reads TGTGCCAGCAGCACAGGGGGGTGGTCTGCCTGGAACACTGAAGCTTTCTTT.